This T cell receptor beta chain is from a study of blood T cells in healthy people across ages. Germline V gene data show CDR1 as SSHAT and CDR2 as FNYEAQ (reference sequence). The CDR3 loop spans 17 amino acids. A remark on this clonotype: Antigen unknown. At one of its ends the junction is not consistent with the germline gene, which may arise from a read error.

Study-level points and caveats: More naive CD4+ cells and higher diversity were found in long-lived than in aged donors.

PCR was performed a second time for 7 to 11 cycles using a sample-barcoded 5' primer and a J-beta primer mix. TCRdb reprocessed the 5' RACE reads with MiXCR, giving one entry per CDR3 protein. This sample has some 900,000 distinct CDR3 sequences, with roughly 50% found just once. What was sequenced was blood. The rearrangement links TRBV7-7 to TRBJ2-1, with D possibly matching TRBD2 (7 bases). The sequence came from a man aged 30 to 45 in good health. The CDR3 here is CASSRGGGLDSYNEQFF. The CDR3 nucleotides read TGTGCTAGCAGCCGGGGAGGGGGGCTAGACTCCTACAATGAGCAGTTCTTC.